This TCR beta chain was retrieved from a study of T cells after yellow fever vaccination. Study observations and caveats: Subsequent to the booster, the majority of primary-vaccination clones reappeared (96% CD4, approximately 90% CD8). Researchers report a weaker secondary response that nonetheless peaked faster, day 5 versus 15.

Germline-derived CDR1 and CDR2 are MDHEN and SYDVKM. Trimming removed 4 bases from V and 1 base from J; junction bases left unmatched: 6. CDR3 size: 17 residues. UMIs were added to TCR cDNA along with a universal primer site when it was made by 5'RACE template switching. TCRdb reanalysed the 5' RACE reads using MiXCR and keeps one entry per CDR3 protein. The data hold a few hundred thousand distinct CDR3 sequences, with roughly an eighth observed a single time. This clonotype was recorded a few times. Its antigen is not identified. This clonotype was obtained from a man between 18 and 35 years old who received the YFV17D yellow fever vaccine. The sequences come from CD4+ T cells sorted from PBMCs, collected 15 days after the yellow fever booster vaccination. The V call is TRBV28, the J call TRBJ2-2; 10 bases line up with TRBD2. CDR3 DNA sequence: TGTGCCAGCAGTTATTTGGGACTAGCGAGGAACACCGGGGAGCTGTTTTTT. Its translation: CASSYLGLARNTGELFF.